These 9 T cell receptor beta chains were sequenced from one sample in a study of blood T cell repertoires in COVID-19. Sequencing was performed with immunoSEQ multiplex PCR; in TCRdb, only in-frame clones are kept and a portion is missing. The sample has under 90,000 clones; roughly 90% are singletons. Specimen: peripheral blood. These receptors came from a man in his sixties or seventies with active or convalescent COVID-19.

A single count supports this clone. The chain couples TRBV5-8 to TRBJ1-1; 10 nucleotides align to TRBD1. The CDR3 is 15 residues long. Germline V gene sequence: CDR1 SGHTS, CDR2 YDEGEE. Trimming took 0 bases from V and 1 from J; bases not matched to a gene: 0. The CDR3 is CASSLGDRGNTEAFF. Here the CDR3 DNA reads TGTGCCAGCAGCTTGGGGGACAGGGGGAACACTGAAGCTTTCTTT. The whole variable domain, filled in from reference TRBV5-8 and TRBJ1-1, reads EAGVTQSPTHLIKTRGQQATLRCSPISGHTSVYWYQQALGLGLQFLLWYDEGEERNRGNFPPRFSGRQFPNYSSELNVNALELEDSALYLCASSLGDRGNTEAFFGQGTRLTVV.

The chain is built from TRBV7-7 and TRBJ2-3, with D tentatively TRBD2 (6 bases). In germline, CDR1 is SSHAT, CDR2 FNYEAQ (reference sequence). The CDR3 runs to 16 residues. V was clipped by 5 bases and J by 1 base, with 16 bases between them. Here the CDR3 reads CASSLGIGEGTDTQYF. CDR3 DNA sequence: TGTGCCAGCAGCCTAGGGATTGGGGAGGGCACAGATACGCAGTATTTT.

This clone was counted a few times. J is TRBJ1-6 and V is TRBV5-6; D may be TRBD1 (5 bases). The CDR3 runs 14 residues. Per the germline V gene, CDR1 is SGHDT and CDR2 is YYEEEE. V lost 6 bases and J lost 6, with 13 bases in between. CDR3: CASIYGGGNSPLHF. The CDR3 DNA follows: TGTGCCAGCATCTACGGGGGTGGTAATTCACCCCTCCACTTT.

This chain connects TRBV28 to TRBJ1-2; D may be TRBD1 (5 bases). CDR1 and CDR2 (germline): MDHEN, SYDVKM. Trimming pared 7 bases from V and 7 bases from J, leaving 13 bases between. The CDR3 consists of 12 residues. The chain's CDR3 is CASNLLGVGYTF. The CDR3 DNA reads TGTGCCAGCAATCTCTTAGGGGTTGGCTACACCTTC.

The V gene is TRBV12-3 or TRBV12-4, the J gene TRBJ1-4; no firm D call. The length of the CDR3 is 13 residues. Deletions cut 7 bases from V and 8 bases from J, with 14 bases between. DNA of the CDR3: TGTGCCAGCATGCCGGGTGAGGAGGAAAAACTGTTTTTT. It codes for CASMPGEEEKLFF.

The chain recombines TRBV6-2 or TRBV6-3 with TRBJ1-5; D may be TRBD1 (6 bases). Per germline, CDR1 MNHEY and CDR2 SVGEGT. V dropped 6 bases and J dropped 0 bases, with 12 bases sitting between them. The length of the CDR3 is 15 residues. The CDR3 DNA sequence: TGTGCCAGCAGCCTCTGGACAGTTAGCAATCAGCCCCAGCATTTT. This gives the protein CASSLWTVSNQPQHF.

The rearrangement uses TRBV19 and TRBJ1-2; D is uncertain. V was shortened by 3 bases and J by 7 bases, with 12 bases between the two germline ends. CDR1 is LNHDA and CDR2 is SQIVND in the germline V gene (reference sequence). The CDR3 loop spans 13 amino acids. The CDR3 region is CASSIGLGFGYTF. DNA of the CDR3: TGTGCCAGTAGTATCGGTCTGGGCTTTGGCTACACCTTC.

V usage is TRBV28 and J usage is TRBJ1-5, with 9 positions matching TRBD1. CDR1 is MDHEN, CDR2 SYDVKM, per germline. With V trimmed by 7 bases and J by 0 bases, 4 bases remained unmatched. CDR3 length: 15 residues. CDR3 residues: CASTPTGGSNQPQHF. The CDR3 DNA sequence: TGTGCCAGCACCCCGACAGGGGGTAGCAATCAGCCCCAGCATTTT.

Only a few counts were recorded for this clone. The chain couples TRBV10-2 to TRBJ1-2, with TRBD1 matching 7 bases. Germline CDR1 is WSHSY and CDR2 is SAAADI. This CDR3 has 15 residues. The V and J ends lost 4 bases and 6 bases, in that order; junction bases with no gene match: 11. CDR3 protein: CASSGTRQGSDGYTF. The CDR3 DNA reads TGCGCCAGCAGTGGGACCCGACAGGGTTCGGATGGCTACACCTTC.